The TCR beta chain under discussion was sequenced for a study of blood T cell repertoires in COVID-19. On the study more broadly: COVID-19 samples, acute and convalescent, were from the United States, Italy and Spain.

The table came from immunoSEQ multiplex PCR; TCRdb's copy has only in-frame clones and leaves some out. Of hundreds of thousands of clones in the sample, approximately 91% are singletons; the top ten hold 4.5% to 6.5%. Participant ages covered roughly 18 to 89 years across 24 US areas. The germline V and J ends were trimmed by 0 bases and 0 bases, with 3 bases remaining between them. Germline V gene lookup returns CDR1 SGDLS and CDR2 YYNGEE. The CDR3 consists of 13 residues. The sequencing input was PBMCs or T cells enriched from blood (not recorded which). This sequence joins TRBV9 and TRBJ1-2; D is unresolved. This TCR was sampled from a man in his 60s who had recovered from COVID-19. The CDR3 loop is CASSVVANYGYTF. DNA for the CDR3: TGTGCCAGCAGCGTAGTCGCTAACTATGGCTACACCTTC.